Below are 6 T cell receptor beta chains sequenced from a single sample in a study of blood T cell repertoires in COVID-19. Libraries were prepared by immunoSEQ multiplex PCR; TCRdb keeps only in-frame clonotypes and omits some of them. The sample has more than 150,000 clones; approximately 80% are singletons. Sequencing input: peripheral blood. The receptors originated from a woman of 80 years or more with COVID-19, enrolled during active disease.

V is TRBV6-5 and J is TRBJ2-1, with D possibly TRBD2 on 5 matching bases. Germline values: CDR1 MNHEY, CDR2 SVGAGI. The CDR3 extends over 15 amino acids. V was pared by 6 bases and J by 0 bases, with 12 bases between. The CDR3 is CASRSGGFSYNEQFF. In DNA, the CDR3 is TGTGCCAGCAGGAGCGGCGGGTTCTCCTACAATGAGCAGTTCTTC.

This clone was observed a handful of times. The chain couples TRBV29-1 to TRBJ1-1, with 8 positions matching TRBD1. The V gene's germline CDR1 is SQVTM and CDR2 ANQGSEA. Trimming removed 7 bases from V and 4 bases from J; junction bases left unmatched: 5. The CDR3 is made up of 12 amino acids. The CDR3 DNA reads TGCAGCGGACGGACAGGGTTCACTGAAGCTTTCTTT. It specifies CSGRTGFTEAFF.

V and J are TRBV27 and TRBJ2-5, with 12 bases fitting TRBD1. The V and J ends lost 8 bases and 4 bases, in that order; junction bases with no gene match: 11. Germline V gives CDR1 MNHEY, CDR2 SMNVEV (reference sequence). The CDR3 consists of 16 residues. The CDR3 spells CASGPGTGGGGETQYF. Here the CDR3 DNA reads TGTGCCAGCGGGCCAGGGACAGGGGGCGGTGGAGAGACCCAGTACTTC.

The chain links TRBV5-6 to TRBJ1-2, with TRBD1 matching 9 bases. Trimming at V came to 4 bases and at J to 4 bases, leaving 11 bases not matched to a gene. The CDR3 length is 16 residues. Germline V CDR1 and CDR2: SGHDT, YYEEEE. The CDR3 reads CASSLSGTGPIYGYTF. In nucleotides, the CDR3 is TGTGCCAGCAGCCTTTCCGGGACAGGGCCCATCTATGGCTACACCTTC.

The rearrangement links TRBV6-5 to TRBJ2-1; 14 positions agree with TRBD2. With 4 bases clipped from V and 6 bases from J, the junction kept 5 bases outside the gene matches. CDR1 and CDR2 (germline): MNHEY, SVGAGI. CDR3 length equals 16 residues. The CDR3, as DNA: TGTGCCAGCAGTTCAGCGGGACTAGCGGGAGTCAATGAGCAGTTCTTC. Amino acid sequence: CASSSAGLAGVNEQFF.

The chain has TRBV24-1 and TRBJ2-7; 8 bases align to TRBD2. Germline V gene lookup returns CDR1 KGHDR and CDR2 SFDVKD. This CDR3 contains 13 residues. The J segment lost 6 bases and the V segment lost 4 bases, leaving 4 bases of the junction unmatched. The CDR3 region has the DNA TGTGCCACCAGTGACGGGGGGGCCGGCGAGCAGTACTTC. Its protein is CATSDGGAGEQYF.